This T cell receptor beta chain was obtained from a study of T cells in localized non-small cell lung cancer (dated by TCRdb to 2019 to 2021). For context, the study as a whole: The study examined T cell repertoires in approximately 240 patients with early-stage NSCLC and compared tumors with uninvolved tumor-adjacent lungs. NSCLC patients had a mean age of approximately 66 years, and 120 to 150 were male and about 110 female. All 240 or so NSCLC patients in the cohort were treatment-naive and had localized lung tumors that were resected. Study-level results and caveats: Uninvolved tumor-adjacent lung showed the highest T cell clonality, higher than tumor, which suggests more focused antigenic responses in the adjacent lung. Of the top 100 tumor clones, a median of 57 were detected in paired uninvolved adjacent lung; about 26 were also among that lung's top 100. Since the design was exploratory, TCR variables were selected using unadjusted p-values with no false-discovery rate correction. Longer overall survival was associated with higher T cell density in blood, whereas shorter survival was associated with higher clonality in adjacent lung. Because multi-region tumor sequencing was not performed, intratumor heterogeneity could not be ruled out.

The immunoSEQ Assay was used to sequence TCR beta CDR3 regions from DNA. On the study's bioinformatics: T cell density was computed as TCR beta template counts normalized to usable DNA estimated by amplifying housekeeping genes. Richness was estimated with the preseqR package, extrapolating to 400,000 templates for PBMC samples and 120,000 templates for tissue samples. Clonality was defined as one minus Pielou's evenness. To identify tissue-enriched TCRs, differential abundance testing was run on productive amino-acid clonotypes with a minimum total count of 5 and an alpha of 0.1. Repertoire overlap between compartments was quantified with the Jaccard Index and Morisita Overlap Index. GLIPH grouped TCR beta CDR3s together with public tetramer-defined viral CDR3s, and a viral motif had to include at least three viral sequences and show V-gene enrichment. As stored in TCRdb, this immuneACCESS dataset retains in-frame rearrangements with V and J assigned. A fraction of the clones does not appear; measured against another copy, unresolved V genes explain less than half of the discrepancy, and the remainder lacks a known reason. That table furnishes V, J and clone size, whereas the DNA furnished D and trimming. The sample table holds about 16,000 clones, of which roughly 84% were seen once. Approximately 23% of the sample rests with the top ten.

At diagnosis, tumor, uninvolved tumor-adjacent lung and peripheral blood were collected and then preserved as a mix of FFPE and fresh-frozen material. For TCR repertoire profiling, blood samples were analyzed as peripheral blood mononuclear cells. Note on this clone: There is no known antigen for this receptor. Base qualities are not recorded, but no much larger clone differs from it by a single base.

The TCR sequence derives from a male donor aged 60 or over with stage I lung adenocarcinoma. The material was peripheral blood, obtained before any cancer treatment.

The CDR3 region: CASSLMGGNEKLFF. The sequence in DNA is TGTGCCAGCAGCCTAATGGGGGGGAATGAAAAACTGTTTTTT. The sequence joins TRBV28 to TRBJ1-4, and possibly TRBD1, on 5 matching bases. From a lookup of the germline V gene, CDR1 and CDR2 are MDHEN and SYDVKM. CDR3 length: 14 amino acids, cysteine to phenylalanine. The read is trimmed to its CDR3 DNA, 42 bases read in frame from base 1. Trimming removed 6 bases from V and 5 bases from J, leaving 13 bases between the germline ends.